This T cell receptor beta chain was recovered during a study of shared clonotypes between healthy human individuals. The CDR3 loop spans 14 amino acids. The germline gives CDR1 MNHNY, CDR2 SVGAGI (reference sequence). V lost 2 bases and J lost 8, with 15 bases in between. Assay: immunoSEQ multiplex PCR; the TCRdb copy retains only in-frame clones and omits some. The sample has 1,500,000 or so clones; 98% are singletons. The rearrangement links TRBV6-6 to TRBJ1-2; D is undetermined. The sequence was collected from a man aged 25-45 years in good health. Sequencing was done on a sample of naive CD4+ T cells sorted from blood. This sample's subset: CD45RA+ positively selected. The chain's CDR3 is CASSYGLFMEGYTF. DNA for the CDR3: TGTGCCAGCAGTTACGGTCTCTTCATGGAAGGCTACACCTTC.